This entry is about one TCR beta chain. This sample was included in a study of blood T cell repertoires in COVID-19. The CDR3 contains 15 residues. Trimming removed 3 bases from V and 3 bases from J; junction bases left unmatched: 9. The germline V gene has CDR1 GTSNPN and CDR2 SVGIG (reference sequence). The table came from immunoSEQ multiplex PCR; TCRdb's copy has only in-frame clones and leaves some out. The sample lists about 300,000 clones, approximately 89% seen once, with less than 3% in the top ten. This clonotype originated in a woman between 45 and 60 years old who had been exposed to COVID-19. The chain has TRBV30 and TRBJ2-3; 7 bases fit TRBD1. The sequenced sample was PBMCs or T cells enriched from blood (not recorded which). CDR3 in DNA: TGTGCCTGGAGACGGGACAGATTAGTTACAGATACGCAGTATTTT. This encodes CAWRRDRLVTDTQYF.